This T cell receptor beta chain was recovered during a study of identical twins. This clonotype turned up a few times. This CDR3 comprises 14 residues. Looked up from germline, CDR1 is LGHNA and CDR2 is YSLEER. V gave up 0 bases and J gave up 7 bases; unmatched junction bases: 0. TCRdb independently ran MiXCR on the 5' RACE reads; one entry per CDR3 protein. The sample carries 450,000 to 650,000 distinct CDR3 sequences, roughly 9.5% recorded once. These same records also appear under a second study, on yellow fever vaccine responses in identical twins.

The rearrangement joins TRBV4-3 to TRBJ2-5; 12 bases align to TRBD2. This TCR came from a woman under 30 in good health. Material for sequencing was PBMCs. The DNA of the CDR3 is TGCGCCAGCAGCCAAGAGGGACTAGCGGGGACCCAGTACTTC. Encoded protein: CASSQEGLAGTQYF.